This T cell receptor (beta chain) was recorded in a study of patients and donors after allogeneic stem cell transplantation. One entry per CDR3 protein results from TCRdb running MiXCR on the RT-PCR reads. The sample shows about 200,000 distinct CDR3 sequences, around two fifths of them seen only once. Germline V gene lookup returns CDR1 SQVTM and CDR2 ANQGSEA. V lost 6 bases to trimming and J lost 6 bases, with 12 bases between them. CDR3 size: 12 residues. The chain has TRBV29-1 and TRBJ2-1; a possible D gene is TRBD1 (5 bases). This sequence was found in a human donor who was either an allogeneic HSCT recipient or a stem cell or donor lymphocyte infusion donor (not recorded which). It is not recorded whose cells these are; they may come from a transplant donor. Sequencing was done on a sample of blood, either unsorted or a sorted T cell fraction (not recorded which). CDR3 in DNA: TGCAGCGTCGAGAGACAGCCCAATGAGCAGTTCTTC. Its protein is CSVERQPNEQFF.